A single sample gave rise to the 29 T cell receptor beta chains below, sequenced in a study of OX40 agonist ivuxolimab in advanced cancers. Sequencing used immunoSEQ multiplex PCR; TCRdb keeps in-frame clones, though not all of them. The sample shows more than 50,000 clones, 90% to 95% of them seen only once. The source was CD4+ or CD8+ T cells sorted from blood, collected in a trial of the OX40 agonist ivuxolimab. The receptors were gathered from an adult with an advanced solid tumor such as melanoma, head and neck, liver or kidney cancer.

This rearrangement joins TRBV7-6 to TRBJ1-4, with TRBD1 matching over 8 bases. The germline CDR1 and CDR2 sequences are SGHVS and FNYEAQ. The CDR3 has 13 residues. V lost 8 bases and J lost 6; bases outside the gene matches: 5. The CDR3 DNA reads TGTGCCAGCGCCGCAGGGGGCTATGAAAAACTGTTTTTT. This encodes CASAAGGYEKLFF.

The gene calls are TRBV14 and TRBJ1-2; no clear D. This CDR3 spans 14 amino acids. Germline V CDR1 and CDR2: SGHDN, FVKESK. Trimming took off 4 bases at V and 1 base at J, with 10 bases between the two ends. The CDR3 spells CASSPGPYNYGYTF. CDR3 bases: TGTGCCAGCAGCCCCGGGCCGTATAACTATGGCTACACCTTC.

The CDR3 reads CASSPGGNEQFF. The DNA of the CDR3 is TGTGCCAGCAGCCCTGGTGGGAACGAGCAGTTCTTC. This sequence joins TRBV7-9 and TRBJ2-1; no firm D call. This CDR3 spans 12 amino acids. Trimming left V 5 bases short and J 10 bases short, with 12 bases between. Germline assignment: CDR1 SEHNR and CDR2 FQNEAQ (reference sequence). Full variable domain (outside the CDR3, taken from reference TRBV7-9 and TRBJ2-1): DTGVSQNPRHKITKRGQNVTFRCDPISEHNRLYWYRQTLGQGPEFLTYFQNEAQLEKSRLLSDRFSAERPKGSFSTLEIQRTEQGDSAMYLCASSPGGNEQFFGPGTRLTVL.

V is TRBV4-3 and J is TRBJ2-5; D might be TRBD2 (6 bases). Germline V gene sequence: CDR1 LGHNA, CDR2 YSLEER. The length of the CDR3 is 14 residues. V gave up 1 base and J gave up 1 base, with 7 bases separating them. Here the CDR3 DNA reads TGCGCCAGCAGCCAAGGGAGGGTCCAAGAGACCCAGTACTTC. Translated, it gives CASSQGRVQETQYF.

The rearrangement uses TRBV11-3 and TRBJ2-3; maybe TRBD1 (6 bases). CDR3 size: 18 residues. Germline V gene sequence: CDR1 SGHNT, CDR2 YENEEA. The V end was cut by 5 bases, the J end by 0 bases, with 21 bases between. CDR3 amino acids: CASSPPRWTESSTDTQYF. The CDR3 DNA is TGTGCCAGCAGCCCTCCCCGATGGACAGAGTCTAGCACAGATACGCAGTATTTT.

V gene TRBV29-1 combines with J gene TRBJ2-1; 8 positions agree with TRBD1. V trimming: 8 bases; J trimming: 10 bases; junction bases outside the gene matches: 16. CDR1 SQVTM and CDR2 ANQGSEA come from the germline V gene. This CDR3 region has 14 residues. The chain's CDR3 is CSSLPQGAPGEQFF. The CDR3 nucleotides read TGCAGCTCCCTTCCTCAGGGGGCCCCCGGCGAGCAGTTCTTC.

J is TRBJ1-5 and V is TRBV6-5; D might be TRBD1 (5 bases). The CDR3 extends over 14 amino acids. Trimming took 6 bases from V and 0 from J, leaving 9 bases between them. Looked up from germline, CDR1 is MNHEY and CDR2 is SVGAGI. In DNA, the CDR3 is TGTGCCAGCAGAGCAGGGTATAGCAATCAGCCCCAGCATTTT. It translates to CASRAGYSNQPQHF.

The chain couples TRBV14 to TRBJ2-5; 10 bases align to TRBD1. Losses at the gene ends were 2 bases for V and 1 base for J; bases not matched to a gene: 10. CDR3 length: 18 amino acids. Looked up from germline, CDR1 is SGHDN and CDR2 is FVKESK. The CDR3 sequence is CASSQSPRDRGIQETQYF. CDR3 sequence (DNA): TGTGCCAGCAGCCAATCGCCCCGGGACAGGGGAATCCAAGAGACCCAGTACTTC.

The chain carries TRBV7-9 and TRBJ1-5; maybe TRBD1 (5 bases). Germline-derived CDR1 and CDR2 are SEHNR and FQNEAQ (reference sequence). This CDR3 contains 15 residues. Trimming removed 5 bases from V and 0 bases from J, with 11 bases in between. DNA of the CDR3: TGTGCCAGCAGCGGGGACCTCAGTAGCAATCAGCCCCAGCATTTT. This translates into CASSGDLSSNQPQHF.

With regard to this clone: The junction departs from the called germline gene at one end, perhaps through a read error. CDR3 nucleotides: TGTGCCAGCAGCGTAGCTCACCTGAGGAGGCTCTTC. Its translation: CASSVAHLRRLF. The chain has TRBV9 and TRBJ2-1, with a tentative D call TRBD2 (5 bases). The CDR3 is 12 residues long. Looked up from germline, CDR1 is SGDLS and CDR2 is YYNGEE.

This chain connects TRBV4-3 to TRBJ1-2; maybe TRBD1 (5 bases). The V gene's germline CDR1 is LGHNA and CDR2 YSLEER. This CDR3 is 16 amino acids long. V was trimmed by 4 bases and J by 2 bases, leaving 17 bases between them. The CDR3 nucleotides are TGCGCCAGCAGCCGATACAGGTCGCGGGCCAACTATGGCTACACCTTC. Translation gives CASSRYRSRANYGYTF.

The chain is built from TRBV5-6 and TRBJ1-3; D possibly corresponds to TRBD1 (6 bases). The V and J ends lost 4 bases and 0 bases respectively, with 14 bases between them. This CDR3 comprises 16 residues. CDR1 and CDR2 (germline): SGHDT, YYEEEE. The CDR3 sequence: CASSPTGQVSGNTIYF. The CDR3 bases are TGTGCCAGCAGCCCCACGGGACAAGTCTCTGGAAACACCATATATTTT.

The CDR3 DNA sequence: TGTGCCAGCAGTCGGACAGGGAGCTCCTACAATGAGCAGTTCTTC. The encoded protein is CASSRTGSSYNEQFF. The chain uses TRBV2 and TRBJ2-1; TRBD1 agrees at 8 bases. Germline loops: CDR1 SNHLY, CDR2 FYNNEI. The CDR3 sequence is 15 residues long. V was clipped by 5 bases and J by 0 bases; unmatched bases: 3.

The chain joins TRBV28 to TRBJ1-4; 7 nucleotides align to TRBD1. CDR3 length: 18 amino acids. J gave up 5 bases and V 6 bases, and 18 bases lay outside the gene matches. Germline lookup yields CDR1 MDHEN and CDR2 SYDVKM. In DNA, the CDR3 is TGTGCCAGCAGCGCTACGGACTGGGACAGCTTAGACAATGAAAAACTGTTTTTT. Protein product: CASSATDWDSLDNEKLFF.

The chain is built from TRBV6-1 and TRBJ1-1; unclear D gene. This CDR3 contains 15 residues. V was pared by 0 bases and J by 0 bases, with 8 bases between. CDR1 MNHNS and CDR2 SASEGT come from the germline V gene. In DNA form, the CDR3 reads TGTGCCAGCAGTGAAGCGCGAAAGGTGAACACTGAAGCTTTCTTT. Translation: CASSEARKVNTEAFF.

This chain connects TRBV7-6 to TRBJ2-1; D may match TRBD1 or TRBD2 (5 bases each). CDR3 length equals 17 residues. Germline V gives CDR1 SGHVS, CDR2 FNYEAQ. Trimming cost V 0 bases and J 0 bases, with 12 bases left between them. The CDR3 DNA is TGTGCCAGCAGCTTAGCGCTTCCAGGGAGCTCCTACAATGAGCAGTTCTTC. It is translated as CASSLALPGSSYNEQFF.

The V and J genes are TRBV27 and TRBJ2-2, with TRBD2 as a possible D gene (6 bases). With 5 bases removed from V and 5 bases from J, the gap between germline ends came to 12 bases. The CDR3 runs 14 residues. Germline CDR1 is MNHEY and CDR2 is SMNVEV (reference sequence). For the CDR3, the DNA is TGTGCCAGCAGTCCCGGGACTGGGACCGGGGAGCTGTTTTTT. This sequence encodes CASSPGTGTGELFF.

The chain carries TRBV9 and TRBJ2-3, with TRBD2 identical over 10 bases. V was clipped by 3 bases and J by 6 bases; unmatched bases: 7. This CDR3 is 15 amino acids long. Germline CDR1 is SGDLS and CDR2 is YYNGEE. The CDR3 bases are TGTGCCAGCAGCGCCCGTAGCGGGAGGAGGGATACGCAGTATTTT. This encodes CASSARSGRRDTQYF.

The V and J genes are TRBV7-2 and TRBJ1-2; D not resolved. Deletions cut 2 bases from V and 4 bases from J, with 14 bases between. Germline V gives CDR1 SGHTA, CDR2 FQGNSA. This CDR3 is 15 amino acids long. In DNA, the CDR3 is TGTGCCAGCAGCTTATCTGGCAGGCTCAGCTATGGCTACACCTTC. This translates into CASSLSGRLSYGYTF.

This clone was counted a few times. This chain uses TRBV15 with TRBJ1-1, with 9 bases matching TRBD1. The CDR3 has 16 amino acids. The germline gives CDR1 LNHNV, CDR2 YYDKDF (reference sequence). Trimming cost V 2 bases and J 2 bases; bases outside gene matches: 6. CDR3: CATSRQWTGANTEAFF. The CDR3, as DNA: TGTGCCACCAGCAGACAATGGACAGGGGCAAACACTGAAGCTTTCTTT.

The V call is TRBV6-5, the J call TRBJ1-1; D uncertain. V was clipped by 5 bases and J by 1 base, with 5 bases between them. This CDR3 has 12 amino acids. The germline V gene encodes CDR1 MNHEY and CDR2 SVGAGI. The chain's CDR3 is CASSVGNTEAFF. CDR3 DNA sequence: TGTGCCAGCAGTGTAGGGAACACTGAAGCTTTCTTT.

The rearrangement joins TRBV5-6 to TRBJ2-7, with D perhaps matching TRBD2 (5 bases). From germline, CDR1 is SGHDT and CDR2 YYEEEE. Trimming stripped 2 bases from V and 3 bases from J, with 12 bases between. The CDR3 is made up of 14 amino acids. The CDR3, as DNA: TGTGCCAGCAGCTTCCAATTCACTAGCTACGAGCAGTACTTC. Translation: CASSFQFTSYEQYF.

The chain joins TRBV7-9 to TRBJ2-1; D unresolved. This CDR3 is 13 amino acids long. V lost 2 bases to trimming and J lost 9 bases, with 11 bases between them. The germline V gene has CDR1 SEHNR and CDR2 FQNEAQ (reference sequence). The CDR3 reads CASSLYPSIEQFF. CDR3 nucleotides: TGTGCCAGCAGCTTATATCCCTCCATTGAGCAGTTCTTC.

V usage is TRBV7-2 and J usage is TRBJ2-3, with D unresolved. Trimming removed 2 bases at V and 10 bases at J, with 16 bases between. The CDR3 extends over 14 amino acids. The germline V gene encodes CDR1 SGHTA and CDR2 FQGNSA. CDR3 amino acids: CASSLPGRTGSQYF. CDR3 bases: TGTGCCAGCAGCTTACCGGGCCGCACCGGTTCGCAGTATTTT.

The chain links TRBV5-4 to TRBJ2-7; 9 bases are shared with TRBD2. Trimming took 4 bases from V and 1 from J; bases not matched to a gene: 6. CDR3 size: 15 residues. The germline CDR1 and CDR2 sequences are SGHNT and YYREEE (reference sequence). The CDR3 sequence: CASSLVGLASYEQYF. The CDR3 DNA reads TGTGCCAGCAGCCTGGTAGGACTAGCGTCCTACGAGCAGTACTTC.

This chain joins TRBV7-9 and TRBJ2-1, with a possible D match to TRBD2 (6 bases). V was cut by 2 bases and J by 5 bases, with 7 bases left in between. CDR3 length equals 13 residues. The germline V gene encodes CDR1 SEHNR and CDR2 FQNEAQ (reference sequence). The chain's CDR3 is CASSLLADNEQFF. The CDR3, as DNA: TGTGCCAGCAGCTTATTAGCGGACAATGAGCAGTTCTTC.

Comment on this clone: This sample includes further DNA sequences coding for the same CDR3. The CDR3 nucleotides are TGCGCCAGCAGCCAAGGGACAGGTCTGAACACTGAAGCTTTCTTT. It specifies CASSQGTGLNTEAFF. V is TRBV4-3 and J is TRBJ1-1, with 7 bases lining up with TRBD1. CDR3 length: 15 amino acids. The V and J ends lost 1 base and 0 bases, in that order; junction bases with no gene match: 2. Germline-derived CDR1 and CDR2 are LGHNA and YSLEER.

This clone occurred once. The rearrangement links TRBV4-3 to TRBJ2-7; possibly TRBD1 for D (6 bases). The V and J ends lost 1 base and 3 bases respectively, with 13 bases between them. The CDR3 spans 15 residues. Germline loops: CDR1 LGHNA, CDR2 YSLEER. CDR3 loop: CASSQGQAPGYEQYF. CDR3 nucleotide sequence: TGCGCCAGCAGCCAAGGACAGGCCCCAGGCTACGAGCAGTACTTC.

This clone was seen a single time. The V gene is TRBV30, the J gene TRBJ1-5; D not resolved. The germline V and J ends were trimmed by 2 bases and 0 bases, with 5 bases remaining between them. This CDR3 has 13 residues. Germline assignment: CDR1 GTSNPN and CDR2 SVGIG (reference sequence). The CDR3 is CAWSRGSNQPQHF. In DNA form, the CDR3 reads TGTGCCTGGAGTAGAGGTAGCAATCAGCCCCAGCATTTT.